This T cell receptor (beta chain) was captured in a study of blood T cell repertoires in COVID-19. For the study at large: The analysed material was cDNA or gDNA that came from T cells, B-cell-depleted T cells, or PBMCs.

This CDR3 spans 18 amino acids. The germline CDR1 and CDR2 sequences are MGHRA and YSYEKL. With 1 base clipped from V and 6 bases from J, the junction kept 13 bases outside the gene matches. Data came from immunoSEQ multiplex PCR; TCRdb stores just in-frame clones and leaves some out. In the table there are approximately 200,000 clones, about 80% of which are singletons. The rearrangement uses TRBV4-1 and TRBJ2-7; 12 nucleotides agree with TRBD2. What was sequenced was peripheral blood. This TCR was recovered from a woman aged 55-75 years with acute or convalescent COVID-19. The CDR3: CASSQAFGASGGAREQYF. CDR3 nucleotide sequence: TGCGCCAGCAGCCAAGCGTTTGGGGCTAGCGGGGGGGCCCGCGAGCAGTACTTC.